The entry below describes one T cell receptor (beta chain). Per the germline V gene, CDR1 is MRHNA and CDR2 is SNTAGT. CDR3 size: 14 residues. V was clipped by 0 bases and J by 10 bases, with 14 bases between them. This entry belongs to a study of siplizumab effects on memory and regulatory T cells. Assay used: immunoSEQ multiplex PCR; TCRdb lists only in-frame clones, some missing. This repertoire shows some 97,000 clones, about 95% found once; its top ten account for 1% to 1.5%. The clonotype was recovered from a human donor in good health. This chain links TRBV6-4 with TRBJ2-3; D might be TRBD2 (5 bases). The specimen sequenced was non-Treg CD4+ T cells sorted from blood. The CDR3 here is CASSDSASSSPQYF. CDR3 DNA sequence: TGTGCCAGCAGTGACTCGGCATCTAGCTCACCGCAGTATTTT.